The rows below give T cell receptor beta chains drawn from one sample of a study of blood T cell repertoires in COVID-19. Sequenced by immunoSEQ multiplex PCR; TCRdb stores in-frame clones only, minus some. This repertoire shows 200,000 to 250,000 clones, about nine tenths found once; its top ten account for around 2%. Sequenced material: peripheral blood. These receptors were obtained from a man younger than 40 who had recovered from COVID-19. Each CDR3 is given with its conserved first and last residue. Each record gives: clone size, V gene, J gene, D gene, CDR3 DNA, CDR3 protein. The D gene is left open where the match is weak. Only part of the rows carry a size: once, few, many, or a class if the clone is expanded.

NA	TRBV11-3	TRBJ2-3	NA	TGTGCCAGCAGCTTAGGTAGAAGGGGCCCTTACACAGATACGCAGTATTTT	CASSLGRRGPYTDTQYF
once	TRBV5-1	TRBJ1-1	NA	TGCGCCAGCAGCTTGGACTCGGGTGCTTTCTTT	CASSLDSGAFF
NA	TRBV4-1	TRBJ2-7	TRBD1	TGCGCCAGCAGCCAAATGGGGGAGGGACAGGGGGTTTACGAGCAGTACTTC	CASSQMGEGQGVYEQYF
NA	TRBV29-1	TRBJ1-1	NA	TGCAGCGGGGGGAGAGAGGGTTACATGAACACTGAAGCTTTCTTT	CSGGREGYMNTEAFF
NA	TRBV2	TRBJ1-3	TRBD1	TGTGCCACCGGGACAGCCGACTCTGGAAACACCATATATTTT	CATGTADSGNTIYF
NA	TRBV12-3/TRBV12-4	TRBJ2-7	NA	TGTGCCAGCAGTTTCAGGGGCCCCTACGAGCAGTACTTC	CASSFRGPYEQYF
NA	TRBV18	TRBJ1-2	NA	TGTGCCAGCTCACCATCTCCGGGCCGGGGGTATGGCTACACCTTC	CASSPSPGRGYGYTF
NA	TRBV6-5	TRBJ1-6	NA	TGTGCCAGCACCACCTCGGAGAACGGTAATTCACCCCTCCACTTT	CASTTSENGNSPLHF
NA	TRBV9	TRBJ1-2	NA	TGTGCCAGCAGCGTAGGGGAGGATATCCCCTATGGCTACACCTTC	CASSVGEDIPYGYTF
NA	TRBV12-3/TRBV12-4	TRBJ1-6	NA	TGTGCCAGCAGTTTGACGGGTAATTCACCCCTCCACTTT	CASSLTGNSPLHF
NA	TRBV6-4	TRBJ2-3	NA	TGTGCCAGCAGTGCTCGGGAAAGGACAGATACGCAGTATTTT	CASSARERTDTQYF
NA	TRBV10-3	TRBJ2-4	NA	TGTGCCATCAGTGAGTCGACAGTGGGAGGCAAAAACATTCAGTACTTC	CAISESTVGGKNIQYF
NA	TRBV6-4	TRBJ1-6	NA	TGTGCCAGCAGCCTTCAAGCGGACCCCTGGAATTCACCCCTCCACTTT	CASSLQADPWNSPLHF
NA	TRBV24-1	TRBJ1-5	NA	TGTGCCACCAGTGACCCCCGGCAGGGTAGCAATCAGCCCCAGCATTTT	CATSDPRQGSNQPQHF
NA	TRBV5-8	TRBJ2-3	NA	TGTGCCAGCAGCTCTGGGGGCCGACGCTCAACAGATACGCAGTATTTT	CASSSGGRRSTDTQYF
NA	TRBV7-6	TRBJ2-2	NA	TGTGCCAGCATCCCCCCCGGGGGATCGGTAAGGGCCGGGGAGCTGTTTTTT	CASIPPGGSVRAGELFF
NA	TRBV9	TRBJ1-5	NA	TGTGCCAGCAGCGTAGGTTACGAGAATAGCAATCAGCCCCAGCATTTT	CASSVGYENSNQPQHF
NA	TRBV9	TRBJ2-5	NA	TGTGCCAGCAGCGTAACTGAAGAGACCCAGTACTTC	CASSVTEETQYF
once	TRBV7-8	TRBJ2-3	NA	TGTGCCAGCAGCGGGTATGGGGGGACGGGGACAGATACGCAGTATTTT	CASSGYGGTGTDTQYF
NA	TRBV5-1	TRBJ2-7	TRBD2	TGCGCCAGCAGCCTCGGACTAGCTAGCTCCTACGAGCAGTACTTC	CASSLGLASSYEQYF
NA	TRBV29-1	TRBJ2-7	TRBD1	TGCAGCGTTGGGACCGGGACAGGGTACGAGCAGTACTTC	CSVGTGTGYEQYF
once	TRBV19	TRBJ1-1	TRBD1	TGTGCCAGTAGTATAAATGGCGGGACAGCGGTTGAAGCTTTCTTT	CASSINGGTAVEAFF
once	TRBV3-1/TRBV3-2	TRBJ1-3	NA	TGTGCCAGCAGCCAAGGGGCGGGAAACACCATATATTTT	CASSQGAGNTIYF
NA	TRBV13	TRBJ2-5	NA	TGTGCCAGCAGCCCCTTGACAGAGAAAGAGACCCAGTACTTC	CASSPLTEKETQYF